The rows below give T cell receptor beta chains drawn from one sample of a study of control samples from healthy donors and cancer patients. Method: immunoSEQ multiplex PCR; TCRdb's copy keeps in-frame clones and lacks some. The data show under 300,000 clones, with roughly 80% seen just once and about 14% held by the top ten. The sequencing sample was made of PBMCs. These receptors were obtained from a woman aged 60-70 years with lung cancer. Both conserved end residues are part of each CDR3. The D gene is left open where the match is weak. Size is omitted from some rows. Given values are once, few, many or a class for expanded clones.

j_call: TRBJ2-3
clone_size: .
v_call: TRBV11-3
d_call: TRBD2
cdr3_nt: TGTGCCAGCAGCTATAGGGGACTAGTCACAGATACGCAGTATTTT
cdr3_aa: CASSYRGLVTDTQYF

j_call: TRBJ2-2
clone_size: .
v_call: TRBV7-3
d_call: TRBD2
cdr3_nt: TGTGCCACCTCCGGGACTAGGGACACCGGGGAGCTGTTTTTT
cdr3_aa: CATSGTRDTGELFF

j_call: TRBJ1-5
clone_size: many
v_call: TRBV3-1/TRBV3-2
d_call: TRBD1
cdr3_nt: TGTGCCAGCAGCCAAAGGCCGACAGGGAATCAGCCCCAGCATTTT
cdr3_aa: CASSQRPTGNQPQHF

j_call: TRBJ2-3
clone_size: .
v_call: TRBV9
d_call: TRBD2
cdr3_nt: TGTGCCAGCAGCCCGGGACTAGCGGGACTCCAGACGCAGTATTTT
cdr3_aa: CASSPGLAGLQTQYF

j_call: TRBJ2-3
clone_size: .
v_call: TRBV6-5
d_call: TRBD1
cdr3_nt: TGTGCCAGCAGTTCGGGACAGGTTATGGCAGATACGCAGTATTTT
cdr3_aa: CASSSGQVMADTQYF

j_call: TRBJ2-3
clone_size: .
v_call: TRBV11-2
d_call: .
cdr3_nt: TGTGCCAGCAGCTTAGAGCGGCGTAGCACAGATACGCAGTATTTT
cdr3_aa: CASSLERRSTDTQYF

j_call: TRBJ2-5
clone_size: .
v_call: TRBV2
d_call: .
cdr3_nt: TGTGCCAGCAGTGGGCAGGCGGGATGGGAGACCCAGTACTTC
cdr3_aa: CASSGQAGWETQYF

j_call: TRBJ1-1
clone_size: .
v_call: TRBV3-1/TRBV3-2
d_call: TRBD1
cdr3_nt: TGTGCCAGCAGCCAAGGGGAGGGGGCGGAAGCTTTCTTT
cdr3_aa: CASSQGEGAEAFF

j_call: TRBJ1-6
clone_size: .
v_call: TRBV2
d_call: TRBD1
cdr3_nt: TGTGCCAGCAGTGATTCGGGACAGGGCAGTTCACCCCTCCACTTT
cdr3_aa: CASSDSGQGSSPLHF

j_call: TRBJ2-1
clone_size: .
v_call: TRBV30
d_call: TRBD2
cdr3_nt: TGTGCCTGGAGTCGAACTAGCGGGAGTGGCGAGCAGTTCTTC
cdr3_aa: CAWSRTSGSGEQFF

j_call: TRBJ1-1
clone_size: .
v_call: TRBV7-2
d_call: .
cdr3_nt: TGTGCCAGCAGCTTAGATGGAGCGAACACTGAAGCTTTCTTT
cdr3_aa: CASSLDGANTEAFF

j_call: TRBJ2-3
clone_size: .
v_call: TRBV7-8
d_call: .
cdr3_nt: TGTGCCAGCAGCTTCAGCGGATACAGCACAGATACGCAGTATTTT
cdr3_aa: CASSFSGYSTDTQYF

j_call: TRBJ1-1
clone_size: .
v_call: TRBV10-3
d_call: .
cdr3_nt: TGTGCCATCAGTGGAGCCCAGAACACTGAAGCTTTCTTT
cdr3_aa: CAISGAQNTEAFF

j_call: TRBJ1-1
clone_size: .
v_call: TRBV6-5
d_call: .
cdr3_nt: TGTGCCAGCACGGGGGTGAACACTGAAGCTTTCTTT
cdr3_aa: CASTGVNTEAFF

j_call: TRBJ2-2
clone_size: .
v_call: TRBV3-1/TRBV3-2
d_call: TRBD2
cdr3_nt: TGTGCCAGCAGCCCTGGGACTAGCGCCACCGGGGAGCTGTTTTTT
cdr3_aa: CASSPGTSATGELFF

j_call: TRBJ1-6
clone_size: .
v_call: TRBV10-3
d_call: .
cdr3_nt: TGTGCCATCAGTGAGTGGGAGGGGGATTCACCCCTCCACTTT
cdr3_aa: CAISEWEGDSPLHF

j_call: TRBJ2-7
clone_size: once
v_call: TRBV11-2
d_call: .
cdr3_nt: TGTGCCAGCAGCTCGGGGCAGGGACCCAACGAGCAGTACTTC
cdr3_aa: CASSSGQGPNEQYF

j_call: TRBJ1-1
clone_size: few
v_call: TRBV5-1
d_call: TRBD1
cdr3_nt: TGCGCCAGCAGCCCCGGGTTCAGGGGGCAGAACACTGAAGCTTTCTTT
cdr3_aa: CASSPGFRGQNTEAFF

j_call: TRBJ2-3
clone_size: .
v_call: TRBV2
d_call: TRBD1
cdr3_nt: TGTGCCAGCAGGTTACAGGGGGCAGGAGATACGCAGTATTTT
cdr3_aa: CASRLQGAGDTQYF

j_call: TRBJ2-2
clone_size: .
v_call: TRBV30
d_call: TRBD1
cdr3_nt: TGTGCCTGGATTAGGACAGGGCGGGCCGGGGAGCTGTTTTTT
cdr3_aa: CAWIRTGRAGELFF

j_call: TRBJ1-5
clone_size: .
v_call: TRBV28
d_call: .
cdr3_nt: TGTGCCAGCAGTCCAGAGGGGGGCACGGGCTTTAATCAGCCCCAGCATTTT
cdr3_aa: CASSPEGGTGFNQPQHF

j_call: TRBJ2-2
clone_size: .
v_call: TRBV9
d_call: TRBD2
cdr3_nt: TGTGCCAGCAGCTCATTCACTAGCGGGGTTACCGGGGAGCTGTTTTTT
cdr3_aa: CASSSFTSGVTGELFF

j_call: TRBJ1-2
clone_size: .
v_call: TRBV18
d_call: .
cdr3_nt: TGTGCCAGCTCACCAGCGGGGAACTATGGCTACACCTTC
cdr3_aa: CASSPAGNYGYTF

j_call: TRBJ1-1
clone_size: .
v_call: TRBV5-1
d_call: .
cdr3_nt: TGCGCCAGCAGCTTGGACAGGGTGAACACTGAAGCTTTCTTT
cdr3_aa: CASSLDRVNTEAFF

j_call: TRBJ2-7
clone_size: .
v_call: TRBV25-1
d_call: .
cdr3_nt: TGTGCCAGCAGTGACCCCCGGCAGGCGGGAGAGCAGTACTTC
cdr3_aa: CASSDPRQAGEQYF

j_call: TRBJ1-1
clone_size: .
v_call: TRBV25-1
d_call: .
cdr3_nt: TGTGCCAGCACGCGTTCCGGAGGGGTCACTGAAGCTTTCTTT
cdr3_aa: CASTRSGGVTEAFF

j_call: TRBJ2-5
clone_size: .
v_call: TRBV3-1/TRBV3-2
d_call: TRBD2
cdr3_nt: TGTGCCAGCAGCTATTCGACTAGCGGGAGAGGAAAGACCCAGTACTTC
cdr3_aa: CASSYSTSGRGKTQYF

j_call: TRBJ2-7
clone_size: .
v_call: TRBV19
d_call: .
cdr3_nt: TGTGCCAGTAGCCCCTCCCTAGGCCGCTACGAGCAGTACTTC
cdr3_aa: CASSPSLGRYEQYF

j_call: TRBJ1-1
clone_size: .
v_call: TRBV5-1
d_call: .
cdr3_nt: TGCGCCAGCAGCTTGGAACTGAACACTGAAGCTTTCTTT
cdr3_aa: CASSLELNTEAFF

j_call: TRBJ1-2
clone_size: .
v_call: TRBV19
d_call: .
cdr3_nt: TGTGCCAGTAGTATTCAGAACGACTATGGCTACACCTTC
cdr3_aa: CASSIQNDYGYTF

j_call: TRBJ1-2
clone_size: .
v_call: TRBV11-2
d_call: .
cdr3_nt: TGTGCCAGCAGCTCACAGGGTAACTATGGCTACACCTTC
cdr3_aa: CASSSQGNYGYTF

j_call: TRBJ1-5
clone_size: .
v_call: TRBV10-3
d_call: TRBD1
cdr3_nt: TGTGCCATCAAGGGGGCGCAGGATCAGCCCCAGCATTTT
cdr3_aa: CAIKGAQDQPQHF

j_call: TRBJ1-3
clone_size: .
v_call: TRBV30
d_call: .
cdr3_nt: TGTGCCTGGTGCTTGGGAGGATCCTCTGGAAACACCATATATTTT
cdr3_aa: CAWCLGGSSGNTIYF

j_call: TRBJ1-1
clone_size: .
v_call: TRBV20-1
d_call: .
cdr3_nt: TGCAGTGCTAGTTTTGGTCTCGTGGGCACTGAAGCTTTCTTT
cdr3_aa: CSASFGLVGTEAFF

j_call: TRBJ1-4
clone_size: .
v_call: TRBV2
d_call: .
cdr3_nt: TGTGCCAGCAGTGACTCCGGGGGACGGGAAAAACTGTTTTTT
cdr3_aa: CASSDSGGREKLFF

j_call: TRBJ1-2
clone_size: .
v_call: TRBV27
d_call: .
cdr3_nt: TGTGCCAGCAGTCGAACCAGCGTCTATGGCTACACCTTC
cdr3_aa: CASSRTSVYGYTF

j_call: TRBJ2-1
clone_size: .
v_call: TRBV18
d_call: .
cdr3_nt: TGTGCCAGCTCACCCGCCACAAGGAATGAGCAGTTCTTC
cdr3_aa: CASSPATRNEQFF

j_call: TRBJ2-1
clone_size: .
v_call: TRBV2
d_call: TRBD2
cdr3_nt: TGTGCCAGCAGTGGTCTAGCGGGCGTGTTTGAGCAGTTCTTC
cdr3_aa: CASSGLAGVFEQFF